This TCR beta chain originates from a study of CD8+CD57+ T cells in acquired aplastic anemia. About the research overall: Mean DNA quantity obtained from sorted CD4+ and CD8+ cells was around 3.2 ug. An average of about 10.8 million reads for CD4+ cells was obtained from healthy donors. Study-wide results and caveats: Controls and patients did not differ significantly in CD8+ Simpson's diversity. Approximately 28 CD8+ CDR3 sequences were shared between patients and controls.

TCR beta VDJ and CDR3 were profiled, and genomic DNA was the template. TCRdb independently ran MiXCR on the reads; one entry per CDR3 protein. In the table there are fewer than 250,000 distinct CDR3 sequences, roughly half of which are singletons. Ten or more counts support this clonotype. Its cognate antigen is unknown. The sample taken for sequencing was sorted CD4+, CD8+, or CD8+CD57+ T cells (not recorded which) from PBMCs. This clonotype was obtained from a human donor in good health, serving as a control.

The CDR3 region is CASSPRQGGAYEQYF. Written as DNA, the CDR3 is TGTGCCAGCAGCCCTAGACAGGGCGGGGCCTACGAGCAGTACTTC. V and J are TRBV7-9 and TRBJ2-7, with D possibly TRBD1 on 7 matching bases. Germline values: CDR1 SEHNR, CDR2 FQNEAQ (reference sequence). The CDR3 runs to 15 residues. V lost 5 bases, J lost 2 bases, and 16 bases lay in between. Filled out from reference TRBV7-9 and TRBJ2-7, the complete variable domain reads DTGVSQNPRHKITKRGQNVTFRCDPISEHNRLYWYRQTLGQGPEFLTYFQNEAQLEKSRLLSDRFSAERPKGSFSTLEIQRTEQGDSAMYLCASSPRQGGAYEQYFGPGTRLTVT.